This is a list of T cell receptor beta chains from one sample in a study of T cell responses to AZD1222 COVID-19 vaccine. Some clones are missing from TCRdb's copy, which holds only in-frame ones; the method was immunoSEQ multiplex PCR. This table has 150,000 to 200,000 clones, approximately 91% appearing once. The sequences come from peripheral blood, collected 28 days after the second AZD1222 dose. The source of these receptors is an adult who received the AZD1222 COVID-19 vaccine. CDR3s include the opening cysteine and the closing phenylalanine or tryptophan.

V gene	J gene	CDR3 protein
TRBV4-3	TRBJ1-4	CASSQMGQGGEKLFF
TRBV14	TRBJ2-1	CASSQSASNKRGGAYNEQFF
TRBV5-1	TRBJ1-2	CASAWNSPGEDGYTF
TRBV2	TRBJ1-2	CASSADRGPIPYGYTF
TRBV15	TRBJ2-7	CATSRDPGQGASYEQYF
TRBV7-9	TRBJ2-3	CASSLWRPAWDEQYF
TRBV7-8	TRBJ2-1	CASSLRLAGTNNEQFF
TRBV6-1	TRBJ1-2	CASSEGAGRYTF
TRBV19	TRBJ2-3	CASTPSGVTDTQYF
TRBV7-3	TRBJ1-6	CASSLLPQGSPLHF
TRBV28	TRBJ2-1	CASRAPRGGRDHNEQFF
TRBV6-5	TRBJ1-2	CASSSDLHTDGYTF
TRBV19	TRBJ2-1	CASSRGSSYNEQFF
TRBV6-1	TRBJ2-3	CASSEARGGAGGDTQYF
TRBV4-1	TRBJ1-2	CASSQGPGLGYGYTF
TRBV15	TRBJ2-7	CATSRAPLLRRSYEQYF
TRBV2	TRBJ2-3	CASSGDRGHTDTQYF
TRBV5-6	TRBJ2-3	CASSPTGDTQYF
TRBV5-1	TRBJ1-4	CASSLEGAEGKLFF
TRBV7-6	TRBJ2-3	CASSLVVAGGLTDTQYF
TRBV18	TRBJ1-1	CASSSQRREFQEAFF
TRBV28	TRBJ1-1	CASSSGQGIRGGAEAFF
TRBV29-1	TRBJ1-1	CSVVGGLVTEAFF
TRBV2	TRBJ1-5	CASSRQGHSNQPQHF
TRBV3-1/TRBV3-2	TRBJ1-1	CASSLDSAVYEAFF
TRBV4-3	TRBJ2-2	CASSLLADITGELFF
TRBV12-3/TRBV12-4	TRBJ2-1	CASQGRLRGEQFF
TRBV7-8	TRBJ2-1	CASSLGLANEQFF
TRBV11-1	TRBJ1-2	CASSFGQLYGYTF
TRBV25-1	TRBJ1-3	CASSADRAGGNTIYF
TRBV28	TRBJ2-7	CASSPRGAGLAGVYEQYF
TRBV2	TRBJ2-1	CASGPTHSDEQFF
TRBV12-3/TRBV12-4	TRBJ1-1	CASSLRGDTEAFF
TRBV3-1/TRBV3-2	TRBJ1-1	CASSQAIPIRLNTEAFF
TRBV6-5	TRBJ1-3	CASSYQGAAGNTIYF
TRBV24-1	TRBJ1-5	CATSDLQGDQPQHF
TRBV9	TRBJ2-3	CASSPGTSGRVSTDTQYF
TRBV7-2	TRBJ2-7	CASSLQGLTYEQYF
TRBV7-9	TRBJ2-7	CASSSQLGEIEQYF
TRBV6-5	TRBJ2-1	CAISTRPGTDEQFF
TRBV3-1/TRBV3-2	TRBJ2-1	CASSPPGGRFYNEQFF
TRBV5-1	TRBJ2-1	CASSLYTAQSSYNEQFF
TRBV29-1	TRBJ1-2	CSVEKSPLRAYGYTF
TRBV7-2	TRBJ1-6	CASSLSSYSPLHF
TRBV2	TRBJ2-7	CASSVGTGGYEQYF
TRBV4-1	TRBJ1-6	CASSQAYRGSPLHF
TRBV6-5	TRBJ2-7	CASRPGGRVGEQYF
TRBV5-1	TRBJ1-1	CASSDMSGDTEAFF
TRBV28	TRBJ2-7	CASTTQGYEQYF
TRBV7-2	TRBJ1-2	CASSLETGGTTNGYTF
TRBV9	TRBJ1-4	CASSPRQAINEKLFF
TRBV7-3	TRBJ2-6	CASTRQAAHSGANVLTF